The 21 T cell receptor beta chains reported below all come from one sample, sequenced in a study of metastatic and nonmetastatic thyroid tumors. TCRdb recomputed clones from the PCR reads via MiXCR. The sample yields 85,000 to 100,000 clones, about 13% seen once. All patients were untreated before thyroid surgery. Material for sequencing was blood. The receptors stem from a female donor with papillary thyroid cancer or a benign thyroid nodule (not recorded which). Some clones in this sample may be carry-over from other donors' samples.

This clone was recorded many times. The chain links TRBV20-1 to TRBJ1-2, with TRBD1 matching 8 bases. Trimming at V came to 0 bases and at J to 8 bases, leaving 5 bases not matched to a gene. This CDR3 contains 13 residues. The germline gives CDR1 DFQATT, CDR2 SNEGSKA (reference sequence). CDR3 DNA: TGCAGTGCTAGAGATAGGACAGGGCGCGGCTACACCTTC. It is translated as CSARDRTGRGYTF.

This clone was detected a few times. The chain recombines TRBV5-4 with TRBJ2-5; 13 positions match TRBD2. In germline, CDR1 is SGHNT, CDR2 YYREEE (reference sequence). CDR3 length: 15 amino acids. The trim removed 1 base at V and 4 bases at J, leaving 1 base unmatched. CDR3 sequence reads: CASSLRLAGGETQYF. CDR3 coding DNA: TGTGCCAGCAGCTTGAGACTAGCGGGAGGAGAGACCCAGTACTTC.

This clone has ten or more counts. V usage is TRBV2 and J usage is TRBJ1-6, with 7 bases lining up with TRBD1. Unmatched junction bases numbered 4, after V lost 6 bases and J lost 11 bases. Germline values: CDR1 SNHLY, CDR2 FYNNEI. CDR3 size: 12 residues. CDR3 DNA: TGTGCCAGCAGGGACACAGGGGCACCCCTCCACTTT. Protein: CASRDTGAPLHF.

This clone was found a few times. It may be a read error: a sequence one base away is much more abundant. This chain links TRBV5-1 with TRBJ1-1, with D unresolved. Germline V CDR1 and CDR2: SGHRS, YFSETQ. The CDR3 sequence is 12 residues long. The CDR3 reads CASSLPGSEALF. For the CDR3, the DNA is TGCGCCAGCAGCCTCCCCGGCTCTGAAGCTTTATTT.

This clone appeared a few times. A much larger clone is a single base away; this may be a read error. The CDR3 region is CASSQDGGATNEKLFF. The CDR3 DNA sequence: TGTGCCAGCAGCCAGGATGGTGGGGCAACTAATGAAAAACTGTTTTTT. The chain joins TRBV5-4 to TRBJ1-4; D remains ambiguous. Looked up from germline, CDR1 is SGHNT and CDR2 is YYREEE (reference sequence). The CDR3 has 16 amino acids. V was clipped by 4 bases and J by 0 bases, with 13 bases between them.

This clone came up many times. This chain connects TRBV19 to TRBJ2-6; the match to TRBD1 covers 9 bases. V shed 9 bases and J 2 bases; nucleotides not matched to a gene: 2. Germline-derived CDR1 and CDR2 are LNHDA and SQIVND (reference sequence). The CDR3 has 14 amino acids. CDR3 residues: CASWTGAGANVLTF. As DNA, the CDR3 is TGTGCCAGCTGGACAGGGGCTGGGGCCAACGTCCTGACTTTC.

This clone was observed many times. The rearrangement joins TRBV12-3 or TRBV12-4 to TRBJ2-1; 9 bases map to TRBD1. The V gene end was trimmed by 5 bases and the J gene end by 4 bases; junction bases not matched to a gene: 9. This CDR3 comprises 16 residues. In nucleotides, the CDR3 is TGTGCCAGCAGTAGGGGAAGGGACAGGGATTACAATGAGCAGTTCTTC. This encodes CASSRGRDRDYNEQFF.

This clone appeared many times. The chain uses TRBV19 and TRBJ2-7; D perhaps matches TRBD2 (6 bases). The germline V gene encodes CDR1 LNHDA and CDR2 SQIVND (reference sequence). V was cut by 5 bases and J by 0 bases, with 17 bases left in between. The CDR3 is 16 residues long. The CDR3 region is CASSFSGTLHSYEQYF. For the CDR3, the DNA is TGTGCCAGTAGTTTCTCCGGGACTCTTCACTCCTACGAGCAGTACTTC.

This clone was observed many times. The rearrangement joins TRBV5-4 to TRBJ1-1; weak D call: TRBD1 (5 bases). Germline CDR1 and CDR2: SGHNT and YYREEE (reference sequence). This CDR3 is built from 14 residues. V lost 4 bases and J 2 bases, leaving 12 bases between the germline ends. The CDR3 loop reads CASSPGRLNTEAFF. The DNA of the CDR3 is TGTGCCAGCAGCCCGGGACGATTAAACACTGAAGCTTTCTTT.

Ten or more counts support this clone. This chain links TRBV6-4 with TRBJ2-2, with 9 bases matching TRBD1. The CDR3 sequence is 15 residues long. Trimming cost V 5 bases and J 4 bases; bases outside gene matches: 5. Germline-derived CDR1 and CDR2 are MRHNA and SNTAGT. The CDR3 nucleotides read TGTGCCAGCAGTACCGGGACAGGGAGCACCGGGGAGCTGTTTTTT. Protein sequence: CASSTGTGSTGELFF.

The sample holds many counts of this clone. The rearrangement joins TRBV4-1 to TRBJ1-1, with 7 nucleotides matching TRBD1. CDR1 is MGHRA, CDR2 YSYEKL, per germline. The CDR3 contains 15 residues. V shed 0 bases, J shed 4 bases, and the junction held 5 bases outside the gene matches. The CDR3 DNA reads as TGCGCCAGCAGCCAAGACGACCAGGGGGGCACTGAAGCTTTCTTT. Amino acids: CASSQDDQGGTEAFF.

This clone was observed at least ten times. A much larger clone lies one base from this, so it may be a read error. A read error is likely, as this CDR3 ends without the conserved phenylalanine or tryptophan. The chain joins TRBV6-5 to TRBJ2-2; tentatively, D is TRBD1 or TRBD2 (7 bases each). Germline assignment: CDR1 MNHEY and CDR2 SVGAGI. V dropped 3 bases and J dropped 5 bases, with 13 bases sitting between them. The length of the CDR3 is 15 residues. DNA for the CDR3: TGTGCCAGCAGTTATGGCCAGGGGGGGACCGGGGAGCTGTTTTCT. Amino acids: CASSYGQGGTGELFS.

This clone was counted at least ten times. V gene TRBV24-1 combines with J gene TRBJ1-5; D not certain. Germline V gene lookup returns CDR1 KGHDR and CDR2 SFDVKD. CDR3 size: 13 residues. Trimming left V 4 bases short and J 0 bases short, with 3 bases between. CDR3 in DNA: TGTGCCACCAGTGACAATAGCAATCAGCCCCAGCATTTT. Protein product: CATSDNSNQPQHF.

The V and J genes are TRBV27 and TRBJ1-2; no firm D call. The CDR3 is 13 residues long. Germline CDR1 is MNHEY and CDR2 is SMNVEV (reference sequence). V was trimmed by 0 bases and J by 12 bases, leaving 14 bases between them. The CDR3 DNA reads TGTGCCAGCAGTTTATCAGGGAACTATGTCGACACCTTC. This sequence encodes CASSLSGNYVDTF.

This clone was observed at least ten times. V gene TRBV25-1 combines with J gene TRBJ2-3; 11 bases match TRBD1. Germline assignment: CDR1 MGHDK and CDR2 SYGVNS. Trimming at V came to 2 bases and at J to 5 bases, leaving 9 bases not matched to a gene. This CDR3 comprises 17 residues. The CDR3 bases are TGTGCCAGCAGTGAAGCGATGGGGGGGACAGGGGGAGATACGCAGTATTTT. This sequence encodes CASSEAMGGTGGDTQYF.

At least ten counts were recorded for this clone. The rearrangement uses TRBV20-1 and TRBJ2-5, with 9 bases aligning to TRBD2. The germline CDR1 and CDR2 sequences are DFQATT and SNEGSKA (reference sequence). Losses at the gene ends were 6 bases for V and 7 bases for J; bases not matched to a gene: 21. This CDR3 spans 17 amino acids. CDR3 protein: CSASGTLREGRDGTQYF. Here the CDR3 DNA reads TGCAGTGCGTCGGGGACCTTGCGGGAGGGCCGAGACGGGACCCAGTACTTC.

This clone came up a few times. The conserved phenylalanine or tryptophan normally closing the CDR3 is absent here, so this likely arose from a read error. The CDR3 DNA is TGTGCCAGCAGCTTCTGGCAGCTTGATGAAGCTTTCTCT. Protein product: CASSFWQLDEAFS. V is TRBV5-6 and J is TRBJ1-1; D uncertain. This CDR3 comprises 13 residues. CDR1 and CDR2 (germline): SGHDT, YYEEEE. V lost 2 bases to trimming and J lost 7 bases, with 12 bases between them.

This clone appeared many times. The sample contains more than one DNA sequence encoding this CDR3. The CDR3 spells CASSVSGTGRALFF. CDR3 in DNA: TGTGCCAGCAGCGTATCAGGGACAGGGCGAGCGCTGTTTTTT. The chain combines TRBV9 with TRBJ2-2; 9 nucleotides line up with TRBD1. CDR3 length equals 14 residues. V shed 1 base, J shed 13 bases, and the junction held 8 bases outside the gene matches. Germline V gene data show CDR1 as SGDLS and CDR2 as YYNGEE.

This clone was seen repeatedly, ten times or more. The chain is built from TRBV5-4 and TRBJ2-5; TRBD2 is a possible D gene (6 bases). The V gene's germline CDR1 is SGHNT and CDR2 YYREEE (reference sequence). The CDR3 consists of 14 residues. CDR3 bases: TGTGCTTACCCGGGGGTAGGATCAGAAGAGACCCAGTACTTC. Residues: CAYPGVGSEETQYF.

This clone was counted at least ten times. The chain recombines TRBV3-1 with TRBJ2-1; D unclear. The CDR3 consists of 14 residues. Germline CDR1 reads LGHDT; CDR2 reads YNNKEL (reference sequence). V shed 1 base and J shed 4 bases, with 8 bases lying between them. The CDR3 region has the DNA TGTGCCAGCAGCCAAGGGAGACGGTACAATGAGCAGTTCTTC. This translates into CASSQGRRYNEQFF.

This clone was seen many times. The chain carries TRBV20-1 and TRBJ2-3, with 8 bases fitting TRBD2. CDR3 length: 13 residues. V lost 7 bases, J lost 5 bases, and 8 bases stayed unmatched. The germline CDR1 and CDR2 sequences are DFQATT and SNEGSKA (reference sequence). The CDR3 bases are TGCAGTGGGGGGGGGAGCGGGAGAGATACGCAGTATTTT. It specifies CSGGGSGRDTQYF.